The 6 T cell receptor beta chains below come from one sample, sequenced in a study of shared clonotypes between healthy human individuals. Naive CD8 populations comprised CD45RO-negative cells positively selected for CCR7, excluding terminally differentiated effector memory CD45RA+ cells. Sequencing used immunoSEQ multiplex PCR; TCRdb keeps in-frame clones, though not all of them. The table lists about 590,000 clones, just under 97% of them singletons. Sequencing was carried out using naive CD8+ T cells sorted from blood. These TCRs come from a woman in her thirties in good health.

The CDR3 reads CASSFSVTGVEEQYF. CDR3 DNA: TGTGCCAGCAGCTTTTCCGTTACGGGAGTGGAAGAGCAGTACTTC. This chain links TRBV5-6 with TRBJ2-7; D might be TRBD2 (6 bases). V lost 2 bases and J lost 7, with 19 bases in between. CDR1 and CDR2 (germline): SGHDT, YYEEEE. CDR3 length: 15 residues.

A remark on this clone: Other nucleotide sequences from this sample produce the same CDR3. This chain joins TRBV27 and TRBJ2-1; 11 positions agree with TRBD2. J lost 4 bases, V lost 5 bases, and 4 bases had no gene match. Germline V gives CDR1 MNHEY, CDR2 SMNVEV (reference sequence). The CDR3 has 15 amino acids. This CDR3 reads CASSTGTSGYNEQFF. The DNA of the CDR3 is TGTGCCAGCAGTACGGGGACTAGCGGTTACAATGAGCAGTTCTTC.

The chain uses TRBV11-2 and TRBJ2-7; D remains ambiguous. Trimming took 0 bases from V and 1 from J, leaving 7 bases between them. The CDR3 loop spans 14 amino acids. CDR1 and CDR2 from the germline V gene are SGHAT and FQNNGV. This CDR3 reads CASSLETGSYEQYF. Written as DNA, the CDR3 is TGTGCCAGCAGCTTAGAAACTGGGTCCTACGAGCAGTACTTC.

This clone turned up a few times. The chain recombines TRBV5-4 with TRBJ2-7, with D tentatively TRBD2 (6 bases). This CDR3 spans 14 amino acids. Germline CDR1 reads SGHNT; CDR2 reads YYREEE (reference sequence). The V and J ends lost 7 bases and 2 bases respectively, with 16 bases between them. The CDR3 DNA sequence: TGTGCCAGCGGATCTCAGGGACTCACCTACGAGCAGTACTTC. The encoded protein is CASGSQGLTYEQYF. Full variable domain (outside the CDR3, taken from reference TRBV5-4 and TRBJ2-7): ETGVTQSPTHLIKTRGQQVTLRCSSQSGHNTVSWYQQALGQGPQFIFQYYREEENGRGNFPPRFSGLQFPNYSSELNVNALELDDSALYLCASGSQGLTYEQYFGPGTRLTVT.

This clone was seen a single time. The chain carries TRBV28 and TRBJ2-2, with D possibly being TRBD2 (6 bases). V shed 4 bases and J shed 1 base, with 7 bases lying between them. Germline V gene data show CDR1 as MDHEN and CDR2 as SYDVKM. The CDR3 has 14 residues. The CDR3 protein is CASSWGENTGELFF. The CDR3, as DNA: TGTGCCAGCAGTTGGGGGGAGAACACCGGGGAGCTGTTTTTT.

On this clone itself: Different DNA sequences within this sample yield the same CDR3. The chain is built from TRBV2 and TRBJ2-1; D not certain. This CDR3 has 11 residues. Germline CDR1 reads SNHLY; CDR2 reads FYNNEI. Trimming shortened V by 3 bases and J by 6 bases, and 3 bases separated the two germline ends. The CDR3 DNA reads as TGTGCCAGCAGTGACAGCAATGAGCAGTTCTTC. Translating gives CASSDSNEQFF.